One sample yielded the 23 T cell receptor beta chains listed below, sequenced in a study of cytomegalovirus exposure and HLA in healthy donors. This table comes from immunoSEQ multiplex PCR, and its TCRdb copy is limited to in-frame clones, with some not included. The sample consists of around 220,000 clones, over 80% of them appearing once. The sequencing input was PBMCs. These receptors were taken from a woman in her twenties or thirties in good health and CMV-seropositive.

The chain couples TRBV5-6 to TRBJ2-7; D is uncertain. Between the trimmed V and J ends, which lost 5 bases and 3 bases, there was a span of 18 bases. The CDR3 contains 15 residues. CDR1 is SGHDT, CDR2 YYEEEE, per germline. The CDR3 spells CASSKIGPFLYEQYF. In DNA form, the CDR3 reads TGTGCCAGCAGTAAAATCGGGCCGTTCCTCTACGAGCAGTACTTC. The variable domain in full, with the rest retrieved from reference TRBV5-6 and TRBJ2-7, is DAGVTQSPTHLIKTRGQQVTLRCSPKSGHDTVSWYQQALGQGPQFIFQYYEEEERQRGNFPDRFSGHQFPNYSSELNVNALLLGDSALYLCASSKIGPFLYEQYFGPGTRLTVT.

The chain is built from TRBV9 and TRBJ2-1, with TRBD2 matching 10 bases. Germline V gives CDR1 SGDLS, CDR2 YYNGEE. The CDR3 spans 15 residues. With 5 bases clipped from V and 2 bases from J, the junction kept 4 bases outside the gene matches. In nucleotides, the CDR3 is TGTGCCAGCAGGGAGGGACTAGCGCCCTACAATGAGCAGTTCTTC. It is translated as CASREGLAPYNEQFF.

The chain is built from TRBV10-1 and TRBJ2-7; tentatively, D is TRBD2 (5 bases). The V end lost 5 bases, the J end lost 5 bases, and 10 bases lay between the germline ends. CDR3 length: 12 residues. Germline assignment: CDR1 WNHNN and CDR2 SYGVQD (reference sequence). The CDR3 here is CASSPGSHEQYF. The DNA for the CDR3 is TGCGCCAGCAGTCCGGGGTCCCACGAGCAGTACTTC.

This chain uses TRBV30 with TRBJ1-1; a possible D gene is TRBD1 (5 bases). The CDR3 runs 15 residues. Germline CDR1 GTSNPN, CDR2 SVGIG (reference sequence). Trimming pared 1 base from V and 5 bases from J, leaving 17 bases between. The chain's CDR3 is CAWSEVPVKGTEAFF. The DNA for the CDR3 is TGTGCCTGGAGTGAGGTCCCCGTCAAGGGGACTGAAGCTTTCTTT.

This clone was seen a few times. The chain joins TRBV6-5 to TRBJ1-2; the match to TRBD1 covers 7 bases. The CDR3 sequence is 12 residues long. Germline-derived CDR1 and CDR2 are MNHEY and SVGAGI. Trimming took 5 bases from V and 7 from J; bases not matched to a gene: 4. CDR3 DNA: TGTGCCAGCAGTAGACAGGGATTTGGCTACACCTTC. Protein: CASSRQGFGYTF.

The J gene is TRBJ2-2, the V gene TRBV5-1, with a weak D call TRBD1 (6 bases). CDR1 and CDR2 from the germline V gene are SGHRS and YFSETQ. The CDR3 is 14 amino acids. Trimming shortened V by 3 bases and J by 6 bases, and 12 bases separated the two germline ends. The CDR3 here is CASSSLQGPGELFF. In nucleotides, the CDR3 is TGCGCCAGCAGCTCCCTACAGGGACCCGGGGAGCTGTTTTTT.

The chain employs TRBV7-9 and TRBJ1-5, with D unresolved. Germline CDR1 SEHNR, CDR2 FQNEAQ (reference sequence). Trimming cost V 3 bases and J 4 bases, with 13 bases left between them. The CDR3 runs 15 residues. The CDR3 DNA is TGTGCCAGCAGCTTGAGCGGCCTCGCGAATCAGCCCCAGCATTTT. It translates to CASSLSGLANQPQHF.

The chain is built from TRBV2 and TRBJ2-7; TRBD2 agrees at 12 bases. The germline CDR1 and CDR2 sequences are SNHLY and FYNNEI. V shed 7 bases and J 4 bases; nucleotides not matched to a gene: 8. The CDR3 has 15 residues. The CDR3 DNA is TGTGCCAGCATTTGGACTAGCGGGGTGTTATACGAGCAGTACTTC. This translates into CASIWTSGVLYEQYF.

The rearrangement links TRBV6-5 to TRBJ2-7; 8 bases map to TRBD2. From germline, CDR1 is MNHEY and CDR2 SVGAGI. The CDR3 contains 13 residues. V gave up 7 bases and J gave up 2 bases; unmatched junction bases: 4. The CDR3 here is CASMRGAAYEQYF. The CDR3 DNA follows: TGTGCCAGCATGCGGGGGGCGGCCTACGAGCAGTACTTC.

The chain joins TRBV15 to TRBJ2-7; TRBD1 matches 8 bases. V trimming: 4 bases; J trimming: 5 bases; junction bases outside the gene matches: 4. The germline V gene has CDR1 LNHNV and CDR2 YYDKDF (reference sequence). CDR3 length: 13 residues. CDR3 loop: CATSIAGGNEQYF. In DNA, the CDR3 is TGTGCCACCAGCATCGCAGGGGGCAACGAGCAGTACTTC.

This chain joins TRBV25-1 and TRBJ2-3; 8 bases match TRBD2. Germline CDR1 and CDR2: MGHDK and SYGVNS. After removal of 6 bases from V and 2 bases from J, the junction contained 4 bases not matched to a gene. The CDR3 has 14 residues. The CDR3 bases are TGTGCCAGCAGCCTAGCGGGTTTCACAGATACGCAGTATTTT. It codes for CASSLAGFTDTQYF.

This sequence joins TRBV11-2 and TRBJ2-7; possibly TRBD1 for D (5 bases). This CDR3 is 13 amino acids long. CDR1 and CDR2 (germline): SGHAT, FQNNGV. V shed 5 bases and J shed 3 bases, with 11 bases lying between them. This CDR3 is CASSRTLYYEQYF. In nucleotides, the CDR3 is TGTGCCAGCAGCCGGACATTATACTACGAGCAGTACTTC.

V and J are TRBV27 and TRBJ1-2, with 7 bases fitting TRBD1. Germline CDR1 is MNHEY and CDR2 is SMNVEV (reference sequence). CDR3 size: 15 residues. The junction had 6 bases not matched to a gene; V was cut back by 1 base and J by 4 bases. CDR3 sequence (DNA): TGTGCCAGCAGTTTATTAATCTCAGGGGGCTATGGCTACACCTTC. Protein sequence: CASSLLISGGYGYTF.

This clone has only a few counts. The V call is TRBV10-2, the J call TRBJ1-5; no firm D call. V was cut by 2 bases and J by 5 bases, with 7 bases left in between. This CDR3 has 13 residues. Germline lookup yields CDR1 WSHSY and CDR2 SAAADI. CDR3 DNA: TGCGCCAGCAGTGAGAACAGTGATCAGCCCCAGCATTTT. Residues: CASSENSDQPQHF.

This clone appeared once. This rearrangement joins TRBV5-6 to TRBJ2-1, with 7 bases that match TRBD2. CDR1 and CDR2 (germline): SGHDT, YYEEEE. After removal of 4 bases from V and 9 bases from J, the junction contained 16 bases not matched to a gene. This CDR3 is 16 amino acids long. The CDR3, as DNA: TGTGCCAGCAGCCCTCTTTTCGGAAATGGGGGGGTTGAGCAGTTCTTC. Its protein is CASSPLFGNGGVEQFF.

The chain combines TRBV5-1 with TRBJ2-7; perhaps TRBD1 as D (6 bases). The CDR3 spans 12 residues. V was trimmed by 4 bases and J by 7 bases, leaving 12 bases between them. The germline V gene has CDR1 SGHRS and CDR2 YFSETQ. CDR3 residues: CASSEGVREQYF. CDR3 nucleotides: TGCGCCAGCAGCGAGGGGGTGCGGGAGCAGTACTTC.

The rearrangement uses TRBV6-5 and TRBJ1-2; tentative D call: TRBD1 (6 bases). This CDR3 has 13 amino acids. CDR1 MNHEY and CDR2 SVGAGI come from the germline V gene. With 5 bases removed from V and 7 bases from J, the gap between germline ends came to 14 bases. The CDR3 bases are TGTGCCAGCAGTAGTCGACAGGCAGGTGGCTACACCTTC. Amino acid sequence: CASSSRQAGGYTF.

The V and J genes are TRBV6-6 and TRBJ1-3; no firm D call. Deletions cut 4 bases from V and 8 bases from J, with 21 bases between. The CDR3 spans 16 residues. Germline V CDR1 and CDR2: MNHNY, SVGAGI (reference sequence). CDR3 residues: CASSSTGGPPPHTIYF. As DNA, the CDR3 is TGTGCCAGCAGTTCTACGGGTGGCCCGCCTCCCCACACCATATATTTT.

The chain combines TRBV5-6 with TRBJ1-2; D remains unclear. Between the trimmed V and J ends, which lost 1 base and 2 bases, there was a span of 15 bases. Germline loops: CDR1 SGHDT, CDR2 YYEEEE. The CDR3 extends over 16 amino acids. CDR3 in amino acids: CASSLRSQRLNYGYTF. In DNA form, the CDR3 reads TGTGCCAGCAGCTTGCGGTCCCAGCGGCTCAACTATGGCTACACCTTC.

This clone occurred a few times. V gene TRBV7-3 combines with J gene TRBJ2-2; D not resolved. The V gene's germline CDR1 is SGHTA and CDR2 FQGTGA. V shed 3 bases and J shed 7 bases, with 9 bases lying between them. The CDR3 has 13 amino acids. The CDR3, as DNA: TGTGCCAGCAGCTTCTGGGTTGACGGGGAGCTGTTTTTT. As protein: CASSFWVDGELFF.

The V gene is TRBV2, the J gene TRBJ2-1; D remains ambiguous. The CDR3 is made up of 14 amino acids. Germline CDR1 is SNHLY and CDR2 is FYNNEI. The ends were cut back, 4 bases at V and 9 bases at J, with 16 bases in the middle. The CDR3 DNA reads TGTGCCAGCAGTGCGACCGCTACGGATGGTGAGCAGTTCTTC. As protein: CASSATATDGEQFF.

This sequence joins TRBV6-5 and TRBJ2-1; 14 bases map to TRBD2. The germline gives CDR1 MNHEY, CDR2 SVGAGI. CDR3 size: 16 residues. The J segment lost 8 bases and the V segment lost 4 bases, leaving 7 bases of the junction unmatched. The CDR3 here is CASSWGTSGSMHEQFF. The CDR3 DNA is TGTGCCAGCAGTTGGGGGACTAGCGGGAGTATGCATGAGCAGTTCTTC.

V usage is TRBV5-4 and J usage is TRBJ1-1; 9 bases fit TRBD1. CDR1 and CDR2 (germline): SGHNT, YYREEE (reference sequence). This CDR3 has 13 residues. Germline trimming cut 4 bases from V and 11 bases from J; bases unmatched to any gene: 9. The CDR3, as DNA: TGTGCCAGCAGCCGACCGGGGACAGGGCACGCTTTCTTT. Residues: CASSRPGTGHAFF.